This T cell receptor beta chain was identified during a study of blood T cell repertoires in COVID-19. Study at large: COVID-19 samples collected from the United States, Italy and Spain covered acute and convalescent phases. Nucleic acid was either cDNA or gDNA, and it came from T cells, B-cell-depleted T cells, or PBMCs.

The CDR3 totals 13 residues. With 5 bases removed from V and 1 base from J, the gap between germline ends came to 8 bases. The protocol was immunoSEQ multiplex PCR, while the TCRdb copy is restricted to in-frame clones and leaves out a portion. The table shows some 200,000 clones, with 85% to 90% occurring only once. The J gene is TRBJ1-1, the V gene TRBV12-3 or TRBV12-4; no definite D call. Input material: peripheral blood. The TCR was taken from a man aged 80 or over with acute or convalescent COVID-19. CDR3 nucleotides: TGTGCCAGCAGTCGGGTCTCGAACACTGAAGCTTTCTTT. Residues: CASSRVSNTEAFF.